This TCR beta chain was found in a study of T cell responses to AZD1222 COVID-19 vaccine. The study, taken as a whole, reports: CD4 TCRs covered the whole spike, strongest at regions 160-218 and 743-854.

In regard to this clone: Its antigen is not identified.

Here immunoSEQ multiplex PCR was the method, and the copy in TCRdb shows in-frame clones only, minus some. The repertoire holds around 94,000 clones, with roughly 90% as singletons. This clonotype was obtained from an adult in good health. The sample here was peripheral blood, taken on day 0 of AZD1222 vaccination.

CDR3 protein: CASAPGTEETQYF. As DNA, the CDR3 is TGCGCCAGCGCACCGGGGACAGAAGAGACCCAGTACTTC. The rearrangement joins TRBV5-1 to TRBJ2-5, with 7 bases identical to TRBD1. Trimming cost V 7 bases and J 3 bases; bases outside gene matches: 6. The CDR3 extends over 13 amino acids. The germline V gene has CDR1 SGHRS and CDR2 YFSETQ.